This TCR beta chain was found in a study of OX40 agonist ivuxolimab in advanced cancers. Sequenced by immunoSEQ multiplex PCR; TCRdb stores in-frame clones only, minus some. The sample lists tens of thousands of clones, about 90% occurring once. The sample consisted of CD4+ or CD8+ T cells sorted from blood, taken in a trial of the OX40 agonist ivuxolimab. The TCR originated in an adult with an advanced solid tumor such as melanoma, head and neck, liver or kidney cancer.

This CDR3 reads CASRYPGQGSDTQYF. The DNA of the CDR3 is TGTGCCAGCAGATATCCGGGACAGGGCTCAGATACGCAGTATTTT. This chain uses TRBV27 with TRBJ2-3, with TRBD1 matching over 9 bases. The germline CDR1 and CDR2 sequences are MNHEY and SMNVEV (reference sequence). The V segment lost 6 bases and the J segment 4 bases; nucleotides outside the gene matches: 8. The CDR3 has 15 amino acids.